This TCR beta chain was profiled in a study of blood T cell repertoires in COVID-19. Original data processing: Amplified reference gene primers provided the basis for estimating nucleated cell counts. Using immunoSEQ multiplex PCR, the repertoire was profiled, and TCRdb retains in-frame clones only, with some absent. The V and J calls and clone size were taken over from that table, and D and trimming were inferred from the DNA. The sample lists around 140,000 clones; 85% to 90% were seen once. The CDR3 runs 15 residues. V lost 0 bases and J 4 bases, leaving 10 bases between the germline ends. In germline, CDR1 is SGHNT, CDR2 YENEEA.

This sequence was found in a man in his fifties or sixties who had recovered from COVID-19. The specimen sequenced was peripheral blood. V and J are TRBV11-3 and TRBJ2-1; D remains unclear. The CDR3 reads CASSLDGQAYNEQFF. CDR3 bases: TGTGCCAGCAGCTTAGATGGGCAGGCTTACAATGAGCAGTTCTTC.